This T cell receptor beta chain was sequenced during a study of CD8 T cells in ankylosing spondylitis. Researchers built TCR beta libraries using quantitative 5'-RACE with molecular barcodes. TCRdb fed the 5' RACE reads into MiXCR, producing one record per CDR3 protein. The sample lists fewer than 350,000 distinct CDR3 sequences, roughly 11% occurring once. This clonotype was observed a handful of times. Its antigen is undetermined. The CDR3 is 16 residues long. V was pared by 2 bases and J by 0 bases, with 4 bases of the junction left unmatched. Overall study findings and caveats: Within ankylosing spondylitis blood, a TCR beta motif made up of roughly eight highly homologous variants appeared to be characteristic. It was reported that disease-linked clones were significantly enriched in matched ankylosing spondylitis synovial fluid. A subset of motif variants has previously been described in the synovial fluid and blood of reactive arthritis.

This sequence joins TRBV12-3 or TRBV12-4 and TRBJ1-1; TRBD1 matches at 9 bases. Source material: blood, either unsorted or a sorted T cell fraction (not recorded which). This sequence was found in a female donor with ankylosing spondylitis or in good health (not recorded which). The CDR3 nucleotides read TGTGCCAGCAGTTTAACAGGGGGCCCCCTGAACACTGAAGCTTTCTTT. Translating it yields CASSLTGGPLNTEAFF.